This T cell receptor (beta chain) was profiled in a study of T cell responses to AZD1222 COVID-19 vaccine. Study-wide findings and caveats: Spike-wide coverage was observed for vaccine-associated CD4 TCRs, with dominant responses at 160-218 and 743-854. Samples come after the peak T cell response, not at day 14.

As concerns this clone: Its specificity is unknown.

Only in-frame clones appear in the TCRdb table, and some are missing; sequencing was by immunoSEQ multiplex PCR. The sample shows roughly 49,000 clones, roughly 87% of them seen only once. CDR3 length equals 13 residues. Germline values: CDR1 MNHEY, CDR2 SVGAGI. V was trimmed by 7 bases and J by 0 bases, leaving 10 bases between them. The V gene is TRBV6-5, the J gene TRBJ2-7; D is ambiguous. The receptor was derived from an adult who received the AZD1222 COVID-19 vaccine. Sequences were derived from peripheral blood, sampled 28 days after the second AZD1222 dose. As DNA, the CDR3 is TGTGCCAGCATTTTTCCGGGCTCCTACGAGCAGTACTTC. Encoded protein: CASIFPGSYEQYF.